This T cell receptor beta chain is from a study of blood T cell repertoires in COVID-19. Study summary: The cDNA or gDNA used as material had been derived from T cells, B-cell-depleted T cells, or PBMCs.

Per the study methods: For nucleated cells, counts were estimated from reference gene primer amplification. The table came from immunoSEQ multiplex PCR; TCRdb's copy has only in-frame clones and leaves some out. That table is the source of V, J and clone size, and D and trimming were worked out from the DNA. Among fewer than 80,000 clones listed, 73% were seen once. This CDR3 region has 17 residues. Germline lookup yields CDR1 KGHSH and CDR2 LQKENI. The trim removed 5 bases at V and 3 bases at J, leaving 8 bases unmatched. The V and J genes are TRBV18 and TRBJ2-5, with TRBD2 matching 14 bases. The TCR comes from a man in his sixties with acute or convalescent COVID-19. Material: peripheral blood. The CDR3 protein is CASSRGLAGGMEETQYF. The CDR3 region has the DNA TGTGCCAGCTCAAGAGGACTAGCGGGGGGAATGGAAGAGACCCAGTACTTC. Filled out from reference TRBV18 and TRBJ2-5, the complete variable domain reads NAGVMQNPRHLVRRRGQEARLRCSPMKGHSHVYWYRQLPEEGLKFMVYLQKENIIDESGMPKERFSAEFPKEGPSILRIQQVVRGDSAAYFCASSRGLAGGMEETQYFGPGTRLLVL.